This T cell receptor beta chain was sequenced for a study of OX40 agonist ivuxolimab in advanced cancers. About the research overall: While on treatment, patients had intravenous ivuxolimab at 0.01 to 10 mg/kg every 2 weeks. Study-wide findings and caveats: Among the lowest peripheral clonal expansion occurred in 0.1-3.0 mg/kg partial responders. At 0.1 to 3.0 mg/kg, CD4+ and CD8+ blood T cells expanded clonally by week 6. Also present in some nonresponders was a low level of normalized T-cell clonal expansion.

Profiling relied on immunoSEQ multiplex PCR, and the TCRdb table lists in-frame clones only, not all of them. The table shows about 63,000 clones, with roughly 80% occurring only once. Remarks on this clone: Its cognate antigen is unknown.

The sequence came from an adult with an advanced solid tumor such as melanoma, head and neck, liver or kidney cancer. Source: CD4+ or CD8+ T cells sorted from blood, taken in a trial of the OX40 agonist ivuxolimab.

CDR3 in amino acids: CASSLSSRGGDTQYF. CDR3 coding DNA: TGTGCCAGCAGCTTATCATCCCGGGGGGGAGATACGCAGTATTTT. V gene TRBV7-2 combines with J gene TRBJ2-3, with 8 bases matching TRBD2. Germline trimming cut 2 bases from V and 5 bases from J; bases unmatched to any gene: 6. The germline V gene has CDR1 SGHTA and CDR2 FQGNSA. This CDR3 has 15 residues.